Only one count was recorded for the clone carrying this T cell receptor beta chain. This entry comes from a study of T cell changes during pregnancy in multiple sclerosis. Repertoires were generated with immunoSEQ multiplex PCR, while TCRdb's copy carries only in-frame clones and drops some. The table records some 80,000 clones, 85% to 95% of them present only once. Between the trimmed V and J ends, which lost 4 bases and 1 base, there was a span of 14 bases. Per the germline V gene, CDR1 is MNHEY and CDR2 is SMNVEV (reference sequence). The CDR3 consists of 16 residues. The specimen comprised peripheral blood, sampled in the first trimester of pregnancy. J is TRBJ2-4 and V is TRBV27; D unresolved. The sequence came from a female donor with multiple sclerosis, enrolled in a pregnancy study. CDR3 DNA: TGTGCCAGCAGTTCGACCATCCAGAGGGCCAAAAACATTCAGTACTTC. Translating gives CASSSTIQRAKNIQYF.